This T cell receptor (beta chain) was obtained from a study of blood T cell repertoires in COVID-19. This clone was observed a single time. From germline, CDR1 is LGHNT and CDR2 FRNRAP. The CDR3 extends over 18 amino acids. The ends lost 4 bases at V and 0 bases at J; junction bases unmatched: 8. The method was immunoSEQ multiplex PCR; TCRdb's version includes in-frame clones alone and lacks a portion of them. The sample records about 130,000 clones, about 80% being singletons. The chain links TRBV12-5 to TRBJ2-6; TRBD1 matches at 8 bases. The receptor's source is a woman aged 45-59 years with acute or convalescent COVID-19. Input material: peripheral blood. In nucleotides, the CDR3 is TGTGCTAGTGGTTCAGACAGGGGCCGTAGCTCTGGGGCCAACGTCCTGACTTTC. It encodes CASGSDRGRSSGANVLTF.